This T cell receptor (beta chain) was recovered during a study of cytomegalovirus exposure and HLA in healthy donors. Study overall: From HLA-typed donors, an early data release held approximately 85 million unique TCRs.

A multiplex PCR was run with 60 Vbeta primers and 13 Jbeta primers. Libraries were prepared by immunoSEQ multiplex PCR; TCRdb keeps only in-frame clonotypes and omits some of them. Of about 170,000 clones listed, approximately 80% are singletons. The study, taken as a whole, reports: Analyzed later, most CMV-associated TCR beta chains appeared HLA-restricted.

Germline trimming cut 5 bases from V and 3 bases from J; bases unmatched to any gene: 6. CDR1 is SGHAT and CDR2 is FQNNGV in the germline V gene. CDR3 length: 15 amino acids. For this clone: Antigen unknown.

The genes are TRBV11-2 and TRBJ1-2, with 10 nucleotides matching TRBD1. This receptor was taken from a woman in her forties or fifties in good health and CMV-seropositive. The sequencing input was PBMCs. The CDR3 here is CASSTRTGGDYGYTF. In DNA, the CDR3 is TGTGCCAGCAGCACCCGGACAGGGGGGGACTATGGCTACACCTTC.